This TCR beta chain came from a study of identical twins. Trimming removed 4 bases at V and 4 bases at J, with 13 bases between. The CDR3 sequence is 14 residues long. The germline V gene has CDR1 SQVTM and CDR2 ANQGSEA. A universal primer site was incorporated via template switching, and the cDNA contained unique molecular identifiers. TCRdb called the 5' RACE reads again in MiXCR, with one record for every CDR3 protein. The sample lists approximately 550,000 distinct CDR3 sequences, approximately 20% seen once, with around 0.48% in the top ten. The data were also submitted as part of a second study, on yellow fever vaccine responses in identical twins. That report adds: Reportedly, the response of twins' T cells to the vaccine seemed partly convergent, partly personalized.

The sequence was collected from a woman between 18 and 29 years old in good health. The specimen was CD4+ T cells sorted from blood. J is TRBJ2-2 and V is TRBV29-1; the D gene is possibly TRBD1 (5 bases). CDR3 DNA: TGCAGCGTTGGTCCAGGGCCGGGCACCGGGGAGCTGTTTTTT. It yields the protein CSVGPGPGTGELFF.